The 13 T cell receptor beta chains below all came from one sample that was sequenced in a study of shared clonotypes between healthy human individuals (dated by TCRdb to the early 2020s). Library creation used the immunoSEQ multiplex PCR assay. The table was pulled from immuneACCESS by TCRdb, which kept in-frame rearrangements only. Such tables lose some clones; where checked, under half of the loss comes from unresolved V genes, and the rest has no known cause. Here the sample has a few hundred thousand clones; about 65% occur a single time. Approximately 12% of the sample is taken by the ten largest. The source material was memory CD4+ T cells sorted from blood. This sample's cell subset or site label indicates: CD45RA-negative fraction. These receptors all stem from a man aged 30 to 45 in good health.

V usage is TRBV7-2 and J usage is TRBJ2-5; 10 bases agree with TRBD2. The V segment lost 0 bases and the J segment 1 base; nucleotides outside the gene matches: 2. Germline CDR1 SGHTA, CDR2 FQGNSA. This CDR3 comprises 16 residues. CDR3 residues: CASSLAAGGRQETQYF. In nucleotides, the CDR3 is TGTGCCAGCAGCTTAGCAGCGGGAGGGCGCCAAGAGACCCAGTACTTC.

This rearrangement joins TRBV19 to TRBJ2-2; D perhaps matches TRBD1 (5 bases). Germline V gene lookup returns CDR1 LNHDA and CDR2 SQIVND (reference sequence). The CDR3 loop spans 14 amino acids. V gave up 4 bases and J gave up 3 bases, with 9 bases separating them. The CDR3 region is CASSSRADTGELFF. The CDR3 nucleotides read TGTGCCAGTAGTAGCAGGGCGGACACCGGGGAGCTGTTTTTT.

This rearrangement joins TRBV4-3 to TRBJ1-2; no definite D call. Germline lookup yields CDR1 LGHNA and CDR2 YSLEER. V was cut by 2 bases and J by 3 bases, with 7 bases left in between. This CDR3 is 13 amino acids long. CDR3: CASSQRRYYGYTF. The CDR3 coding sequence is TGCGCCAGCAGCCAAAGGAGGTACTATGGCTACACCTTC.

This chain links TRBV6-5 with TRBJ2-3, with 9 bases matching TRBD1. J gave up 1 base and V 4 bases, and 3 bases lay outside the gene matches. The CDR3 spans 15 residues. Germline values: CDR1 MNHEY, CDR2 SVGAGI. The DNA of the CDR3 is TGTGCCAGCAGTTCAGGGACAGGGCGCACAGATACGCAGTATTTT. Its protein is CASSSGTGRTDTQYF.

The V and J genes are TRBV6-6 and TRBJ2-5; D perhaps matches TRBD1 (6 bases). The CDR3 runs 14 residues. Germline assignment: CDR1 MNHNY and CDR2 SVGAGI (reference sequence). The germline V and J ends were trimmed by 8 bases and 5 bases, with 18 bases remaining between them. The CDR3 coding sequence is TGTGCCAGCTCCCACCAAGAGGGGGTTGAGACCCAGTACTTC. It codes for CASSHQEGVETQYF.

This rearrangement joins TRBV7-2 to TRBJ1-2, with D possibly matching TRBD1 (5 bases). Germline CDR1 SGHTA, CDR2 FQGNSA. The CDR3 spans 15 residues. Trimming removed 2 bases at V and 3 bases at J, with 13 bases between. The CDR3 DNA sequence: TGTGCCAGCAGCTTAAATTCGGGGCAGGACTATGGCTACACCTTC. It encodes CASSLNSGQDYGYTF.

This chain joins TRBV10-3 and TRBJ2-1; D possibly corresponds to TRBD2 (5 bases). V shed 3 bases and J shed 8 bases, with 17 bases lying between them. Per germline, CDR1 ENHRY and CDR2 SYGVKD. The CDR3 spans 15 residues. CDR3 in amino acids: CAISDLLGRGYEQFF. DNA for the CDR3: TGTGCCATCAGTGACCTATTGGGGAGAGGTTATGAGCAGTTCTTC.

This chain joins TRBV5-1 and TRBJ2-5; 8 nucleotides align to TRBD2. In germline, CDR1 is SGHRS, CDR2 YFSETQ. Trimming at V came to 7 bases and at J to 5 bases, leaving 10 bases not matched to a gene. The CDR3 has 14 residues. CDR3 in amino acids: CASSKSGSAETQYF. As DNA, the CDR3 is TGCGCCAGCTCCAAAAGCGGGAGCGCTGAGACCCAGTACTTC.

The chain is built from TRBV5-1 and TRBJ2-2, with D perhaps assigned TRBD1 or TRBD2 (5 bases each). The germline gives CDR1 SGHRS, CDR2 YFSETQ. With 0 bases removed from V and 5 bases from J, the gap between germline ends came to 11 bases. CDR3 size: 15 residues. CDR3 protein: CASSLALGETGELFF. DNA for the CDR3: TGCGCCAGCAGCTTGGCCTTAGGGGAGACCGGGGAGCTGTTTTTT.

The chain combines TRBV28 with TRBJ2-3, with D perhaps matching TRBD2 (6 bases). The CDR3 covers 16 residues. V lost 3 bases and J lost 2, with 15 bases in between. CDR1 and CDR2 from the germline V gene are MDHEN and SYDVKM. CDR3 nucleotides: TGTGCCAGCAGTTTTGGGGGACTGCTATACACAGATACGCAGTATTTT. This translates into CASSFGGLLYTDTQYF.

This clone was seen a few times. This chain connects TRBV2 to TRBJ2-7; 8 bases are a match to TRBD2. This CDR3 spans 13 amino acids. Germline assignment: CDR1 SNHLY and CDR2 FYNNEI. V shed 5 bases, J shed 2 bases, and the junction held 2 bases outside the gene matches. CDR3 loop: CASSRAGAYEQYF. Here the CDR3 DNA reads TGTGCCAGCAGTAGAGCGGGGGCCTACGAGCAGTACTTC.

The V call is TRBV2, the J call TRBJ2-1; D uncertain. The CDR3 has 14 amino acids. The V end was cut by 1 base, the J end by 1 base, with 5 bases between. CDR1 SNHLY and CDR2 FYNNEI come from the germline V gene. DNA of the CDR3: TGTGCCAGCAGTGAAGAGGCATCCTACAATGAGCAGTTCTTC. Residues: CASSEEASYNEQFF.

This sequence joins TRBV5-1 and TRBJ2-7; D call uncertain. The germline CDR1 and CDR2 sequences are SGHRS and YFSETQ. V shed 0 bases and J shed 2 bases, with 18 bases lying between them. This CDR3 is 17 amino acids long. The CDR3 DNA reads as TGCGCCAGCAGCTTGGTCCTGTTAAGAGACGAGGCCTACGAGCAGTACTTC. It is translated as CASSLVLLRDEAYEQYF.